Below, one T cell receptor (beta chain) is given with its context. These data originate in a study of tumor-infiltrating lymphocytes in oesophageal squamous cell carcinoma. TCRdb passed the PCR reads through MiXCR, listing each CDR3 protein once. The sample consists of roughly 17,000 distinct CDR3 sequences, 45% to 55% of them appearing once. This clonotype was sampled from a male donor with esophageal squamous cell carcinoma. Sequenced input: esophageal tumor tissue.

The DNA of the CDR3 is TGTGCCAGCAGTGCCCAGGGCAGAGTGATTCATTTT. Amino acid sequence: CASSAQGRVIHF. The chain employs TRBV2 and TRBJ1-5; TRBD1 is a possible D gene (5 bases). CDR1 and CDR2 from the germline V gene are SNHLY and FYNNEI. The CDR3 has 12 residues. V dropped 4 bases and J dropped 16 bases, with 17 bases sitting between them. Drawing the rest from reference TRBV2 and TRBJ1-5, the complete variable domain is EPEVTQTPSHQVTQMGQEVILRCVPISNHLYFYWYRQILGQKVEFLVSFYNNEISEKSEIFDDQFSVERPDGSNFTLKIRSTKLEDSAMYFCASSAQGRVIHFGDGTRLSIL.